This is a list of T cell receptor beta chains from one sample in a study of radiotherapy plus CTLA-4 blockade in lung cancer. Using immunoSEQ multiplex PCR, the repertoire was profiled, and TCRdb retains in-frame clones only, with some absent. The table has 75,000 to 80,000 clones, approximately 86% seen once. The material was peripheral blood, obtained from a patient treated with radiotherapy plus ipilimumab. Receptors originate from a human donor with non-small cell lung cancer who had stable disease on radiotherapy plus ipilimumab. CDR3s include the opening cysteine and the closing phenylalanine or tryptophan. Each record gives: V gene, clone size, CDR3 length, D gene, J gene, CDR3 DNA, CDR3 protein. The D gene is left open where the match is weak. Clone sizes are given selectively: once, few, many, or a class where the clone is expanded.

TRBV6-1	.	14	.	TRBJ1-1	TGTGCCAGCAGTGGGACACCTCTGAACACTGAAGCTTTCTTT	CASSGTPLNTEAFF
TRBV5-4	.	17	.	TRBJ2-7	TGTGCCAGCAGCTTGGGCGGGCGACAGGCGTTCTCCTACGAGCAGTACTTC	CASSLGGRQAFSYEQYF
TRBV28	few	13	.	TRBJ1-2	TGTGCCAGTAGGGACGGAACTAACTATGGCTACACCTTC	CASRDGTNYGYTF
TRBV30	.	11	.	TRBJ1-2	TGTGCCTGGATTGGAGTCAGAGGCTACACCTTC	CAWIGVRGYTF
TRBV18	.	14	.	TRBJ1-2	TGTGCCAGCTCACCACGCGGCAACTCTGGTGGCTACACCTTC	CASSPRGNSGGYTF
TRBV27	.	16	.	TRBJ2-7	TGTGCCAGCAGTACCCGGAGGGGGGGAAACTCCTACGAGCAGTACTTC	CASSTRRGGNSYEQYF
TRBV29-1	.	14	TRBD1	TRBJ2-6	TGCAGCGTTGCAGGGGGATCCGGGGCCAACGTCCTGACTTTC	CSVAGGSGANVLTF
TRBV5-4	.	14	TRBD1	TRBJ2-7	TGTGCCAGCAGCTTGGCAGCCCGACAGGGAGAGCAGTACTTC	CASSLAARQGEQYF
TRBV5-1	.	14	TRBD1	TRBJ1-1	TGCGCCAGCAGCTTGAGGGGACAGGGCACTGAAGCTTTCTTT	CASSLRGQGTEAFF
TRBV4-1	.	14	.	TRBJ1-6	TGCGCCAGCAGCCAAGTGGGTTCCAATTCACCCCTCCACTTT	CASSQVGSNSPLHF
TRBV4-2	.	13	.	TRBJ2-3	TGTGCCAGCAGCCAAGACCGGGGAGATACGCAGTATTTT	CASSQDRGDTQYF
TRBV30	.	19	.	TRBJ2-2	TGTGCCTGGAAGAGCCCCAGCATGGTTGGGGCTCTGAACACCGGGGAGCTGTTTTTT	CAWKSPSMVGALNTGELFF
TRBV28	.	16	.	TRBJ2-5	TGTGCCAGCACCGAGTGGCTTGGGTCAGCTGCAGAGACCCAGTACTTC	CASTEWLGSAAETQYF
TRBV5-1	.	15	TRBD2	TRBJ2-3	TGCGCCAGCAGCCGCGGGGGGGCCGAGGAAGATACGCAGTATTTT	CASSRGGAEEDTQYF
TRBV7-2	.	16	.	TRBJ1-5	TGTGCCAGCAGCTTAGGAGAGGGCCCCCGCACTCAGCCCCAGCATTTT	CASSLGEGPRTQPQHF
TRBV9	.	14	.	TRBJ1-6	TGTGCCAGCAGCGTAGGGGGAGAGAATTCACCCCTCCACTTT	CASSVGGENSPLHF
TRBV7-8	.	14	.	TRBJ1-5	TGTGCCAGCAGCATCGGCAGGGTGGGGGGGCCCCAGCATTTT	CASSIGRVGGPQHF
TRBV7-6	.	14	.	TRBJ2-7	TGTGCCAGCAGCTTAGCTAGGGGGGCCTACGAGCAGTACTTC	CASSLARGAYEQYF
TRBV29-1	.	14	.	TRBJ1-2	TGCAGCGCGGAGAGGGAAGCAAAAATCTATGGCTACACCTTC	CSAEREAKIYGYTF
TRBV7-7	.	15	TRBD1	TRBJ1-3	TGTGCCAGCAGCCTCCGGGACAGCCCTGGAAACACCATATATTTT	CASSLRDSPGNTIYF
TRBV5-1	.	14	.	TRBJ1-2	TGCGCCAGCAAAGAGGACAGCACGTATTATGGCTACACCTTC	CASKEDSTYYGYTF
TRBV28	.	16	.	TRBJ1-5	TGTGCCAGCAGTCCGACGATGGGTAATAGCAATCAGCCCCAGCATTTT	CASSPTMGNSNQPQHF
TRBV5-1	.	15	TRBD1	TRBJ2-5	TGCGCCAGCAGCTTGGGGACAGGGGGCTCGGAGACCCAGTACTTC	CASSLGTGGSETQYF
TRBV19	.	14	TRBD2	TRBJ2-1	TGTGCCAGTAGTAACGATCGCCCCCTCAGCGGGAGTTTCTTC	CASSNDRPLSGSFF
TRBV9	.	13	.	TRBJ2-2	TGTGCCAGCAGCGTAGCTGTGGCCGGGGAGCTGTTTTTT	CASSVAVAGELFF
TRBV27	.	16	TRBD2	TRBJ2-1	TGTGCCAGCAGCTTACTAGCGGGGGGGTTCTACAATGAGCAGTTCTTC	CASSLLAGGFYNEQFF
TRBV5-4	.	13	TRBD1	TRBJ1-2	TGTGCCAGCGAGGGACAGGGGAGGCTTGGCTACACCTTC	CASEGQGRLGYTF
TRBV7-3	.	16	TRBD1	TRBJ2-3	TGTGCCAGCAGCTTAGACGGGACAGGACACACAGATACGCAGTATTTT	CASSLDGTGHTDTQYF
TRBV9	.	15	.	TRBJ1-4	TGTGCCAGCAGTCATACAGGGAACTTAAACGAAAAACTGTTTTTT	CASSHTGNLNEKLFF
TRBV2	.	17	TRBD1	TRBJ1-3	TGTGCCAGCAGTTTGCACAGGGGGCAGGAAAGGGCGGACACCATATATTTT	CASSLHRGQERADTIYF
TRBV5-1	.	16	.	TRBJ1-1	TGCGCCAGCAGCTTGCGGGCAGGGATCGATCACACTGAAGCTTTCTTT	CASSLRAGIDHTEAFF
TRBV30	once	13	.	TRBJ2-7	TGTGCCTGGAGTGTGACAGACTCCTACGAGCAGTACTTC	CAWSVTDSYEQYF
TRBV27	.	15	.	TRBJ2-3	TGTGCCAGCAGTGGGGTATGGGGACGCACAGATACGCAGTATTTT	CASSGVWGRTDTQYF